A selection of T cell receptor beta chains follows, all from one sample in a study of vaccination and CD4 T cells after COVID-19. TCRdb called the PCR reads again in MiXCR, with one record for every CDR3 protein. Of some 9,700 distinct CDR3 sequences in the sample, less than 35% were seen once. Their recognized antigens are unknown. The sample taken for sequencing was CD4+ T cells from blood, cultured in vitro. The receptors originated from a human donor in good health. Both conserved end residues are part of each CDR3. The order of the fields is CDR3 protein, CDR3 DNA, D gene, J gene, clone size, V gene. The D gene is left open where the match is weak. Clone size is given for some rows only: seen once, a few or many times, or a class if the clone is expanded.

CASSLGAQETQYF | TGTGCCAGCAGCTTAGGGGCCCAAGAGACCCAGTACTTC | . | TRBJ2-5 | . | TRBV11-3
CASSPGGRVVNTEAFF | TGCGCCAGCAGCCCTGGGGGGAGGGTAGTGAACACTGAAGCTTTCTTT | . | TRBJ1-1 | . | TRBV7-9
CASSFSTGGGRELFF | TGTGCCAGCAGCTTCTCTACAGGGGGAGGAAGGGAGCTGTTTTTT | TRBD1 | TRBJ2-2 | . | TRBV7-2
CSARNDRGLNQPQHF | TGCAGTGCTAGAAACGACAGGGGCTTGAATCAGCCCCAGCATTTT | TRBD1 | TRBJ1-5 | few | TRBV20-1
CASTFQDREVDGYTF | TGTGCCAGCACCTTTCAAGACAGGGAGGTAGATGGCTACACCTTC | TRBD1 | TRBJ1-2 | . | TRBV5-4
CASSPRQGSNTEAFF | TGCGCCAGCAGCCCGCGACAGGGGTCGAACACTGAAGCTTTCTTT | TRBD1 | TRBJ1-1 | . | TRBV4-3
CASSARDSFTEAFF | TGTGCCAGCAGTGCCCGGGACAGCTTCACTGAAGCTTTCTTT | TRBD1 | TRBJ1-1 | once | TRBV6-1
CASSATGPQRGYTF | TGTGCCAGCAGCGCGACAGGGCCTCAGAGGGGCTACACCTTC | TRBD1 | TRBJ1-2 | . | TRBV7-2
CASNVGISNQPQHF | TGTGCCAGCAATGTTGGGATTAGCAATCAGCCCCAGCATTTT | . | TRBJ1-5 | . | TRBV6-2/TRBV6-3
CSATHLSQGDTEAFF | TGCAGCGCCACCCACTTGTCACAGGGCGACACTGAAGCTTTCTTT | . | TRBJ1-1 | once | TRBV29-1
CSARLPERGRLGETQYF | TGCAGTGCTAGGCTGCCGGAGCGCGGGCGGCTGGGAGAGACCCAGTACTTC | . | TRBJ2-5 | few | TRBV20-1
CASQQQGSNTEAFF | TGTGCCAGCCAGCAACAGGGGTCCAACACTGAAGCTTTCTTT | TRBD1 | TRBJ1-1 | . | TRBV27
CASSLVGANTEAFF | TGTGCCAGCAGCCTCGTCGGGGCGAACACTGAAGCTTTCTTT | . | TRBJ1-1 | . | TRBV5-4
CSANTRDRGYGYTF | TGCAGTGCTAATACCCGGGACCGCGGCTATGGCTACACCTTC | . | TRBJ1-2 | few | TRBV20-1
CSVRWGETQYF | TGCAGCGTTAGGTGGGGAGAGACCCAGTACTTC | . | TRBJ2-5 | . | TRBV29-1
CASRNGQGAYGYTF | TGTGCCAGCAGAAACGGCCAGGGGGCCTATGGCTACACCTTC | TRBD1 | TRBJ1-2 | . | TRBV6-2/TRBV6-3
CASSRGTLSGYTF | TGTGCCAGCAGCCGCGGGACACTAAGCGGCTACACCTTC | . | TRBJ1-2 | medium-sized | TRBV27
CASSYSYWVRAGELFF | TGTGCCAGCAGTTACTCTTACTGGGTTAGGGCCGGGGAGCTGTTTTTT | . | TRBJ2-2 | . | TRBV6-5
CASSFGNTVYEQYF | TGTGCCAGCAGTTTTGGGAACACGGTCTACGAGCAGTACTTC | . | TRBJ2-7 | . | TRBV6-2/TRBV6-3
CASSEQGARVTEAFF | TGTGCCAGCAGTGAGCAGGGGGCGAGAGTCACTGAAGCTTTCTTT | TRBD1 | TRBJ1-1 | few | TRBV25-1
CSARTASARREQFF | TGCAGTGCTAGAACGGCTAGCGCACGTAGGGAGCAGTTCTTC | . | TRBJ2-1 | few | TRBV20-1
CASYSWTGMGSPLHF | TGTGCCAGCTACAGCTGGACAGGGATGGGGTCACCCCTCCACTTT | TRBD1 | TRBJ1-6 | . | TRBV6-1
CASSSQGGEQPQHF | TGTGCCAGCAGCTCCCAAGGGGGCGAGCAGCCCCAGCATTTT | TRBD1 | TRBJ1-5 | few | TRBV7-2
CASRRTGIGELFF | TGTGCCAGCAGACGGACAGGGATCGGGGAGCTGTTTTTT | TRBD1 | TRBJ2-2 | few | TRBV7-8
CASSSGRRLYEQYF | TGTGCCAGCAGCTCGGGACGTAGGTTATACGAGCAGTACTTC | . | TRBJ2-7 | . | TRBV6-1